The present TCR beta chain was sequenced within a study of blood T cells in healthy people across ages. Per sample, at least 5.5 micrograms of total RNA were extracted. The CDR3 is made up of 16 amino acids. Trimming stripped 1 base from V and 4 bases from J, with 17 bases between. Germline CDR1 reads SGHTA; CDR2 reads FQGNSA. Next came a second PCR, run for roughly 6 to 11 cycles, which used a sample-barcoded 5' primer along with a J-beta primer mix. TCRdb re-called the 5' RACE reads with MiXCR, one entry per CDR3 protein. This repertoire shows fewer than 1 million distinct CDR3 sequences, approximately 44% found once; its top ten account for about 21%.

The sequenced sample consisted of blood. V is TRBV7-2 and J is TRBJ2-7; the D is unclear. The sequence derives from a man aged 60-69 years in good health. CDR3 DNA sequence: TGTGCCAGCAGCTTAGAGGTTCTGGCATTAGCATACGAGCAGTACTTC. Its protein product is CASSLEVLALAYEQYF.